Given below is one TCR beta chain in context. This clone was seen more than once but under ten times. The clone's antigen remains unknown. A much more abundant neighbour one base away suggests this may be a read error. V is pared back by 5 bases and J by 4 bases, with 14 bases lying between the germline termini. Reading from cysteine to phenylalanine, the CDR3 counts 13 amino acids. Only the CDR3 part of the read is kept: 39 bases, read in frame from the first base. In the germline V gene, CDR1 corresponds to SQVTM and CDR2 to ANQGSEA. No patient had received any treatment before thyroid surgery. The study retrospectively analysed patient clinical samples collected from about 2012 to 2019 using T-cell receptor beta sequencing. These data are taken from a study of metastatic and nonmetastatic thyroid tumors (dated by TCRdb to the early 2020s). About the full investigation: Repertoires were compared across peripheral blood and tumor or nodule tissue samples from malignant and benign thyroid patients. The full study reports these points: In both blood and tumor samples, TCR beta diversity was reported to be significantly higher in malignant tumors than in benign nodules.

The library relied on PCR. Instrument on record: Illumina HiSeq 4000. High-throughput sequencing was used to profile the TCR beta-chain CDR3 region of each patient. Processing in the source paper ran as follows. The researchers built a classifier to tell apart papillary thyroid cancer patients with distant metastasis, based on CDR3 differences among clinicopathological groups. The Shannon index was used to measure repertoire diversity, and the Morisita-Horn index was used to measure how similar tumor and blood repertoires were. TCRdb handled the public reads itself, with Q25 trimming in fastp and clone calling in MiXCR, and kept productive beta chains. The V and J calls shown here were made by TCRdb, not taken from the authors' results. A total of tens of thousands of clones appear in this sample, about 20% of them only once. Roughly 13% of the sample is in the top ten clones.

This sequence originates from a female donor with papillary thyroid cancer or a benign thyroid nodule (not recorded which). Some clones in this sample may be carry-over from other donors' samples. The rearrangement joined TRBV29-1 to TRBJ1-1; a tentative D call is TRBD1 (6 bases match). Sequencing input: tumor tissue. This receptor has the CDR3 CSVRGISVTEAFF. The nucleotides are TGCAGCGTTAGGGGGATCTCAGTCACTGAAGCTTTCTTT. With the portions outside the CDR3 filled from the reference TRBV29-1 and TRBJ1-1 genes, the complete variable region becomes SAVISQKPSRDICQRGTSLTIQCQVDSQVTMMFWYRQQPGQSLTLIATANQGSEATYESGFVIDKFPISRPNLTFSTLTVSNMSPEDSSIYLCSVRGISVTEAFFGQGTRLTVV.